The T cell receptor (beta chain) under discussion was sequenced for a study of blood T cell repertoires in COVID-19. V lost 6 bases to trimming and J lost 5 bases; unmatched junction nucleotides: 9. The CDR3 is 15 amino acids. In germline, CDR1 is MDHEN, CDR2 SYDVKM. Clones were read by immunoSEQ multiplex PCR, and TCRdb kept only the in-frame ones, dropping some. The table shows roughly 200,000 clones, with roughly 90% occurring only once. This receptor was obtained from a man aged 40-49 years with acute or convalescent COVID-19. The rearrangement links TRBV28 to TRBJ1-5, with TRBD1 matching 8 bases. The sample was peripheral blood. As DNA, the CDR3 is TGTGCCAGCAGGCAAGGACAGGGATCTTATCAGCCCCAGCATTTT. Its protein is CASRQGQGSYQPQHF.